Below are 18 T cell receptor beta chains sequenced from a single sample in a study of technical replicates of blood from a few donors. This table comes from immunoSEQ multiplex PCR, and its TCRdb copy is limited to in-frame clones, with some not included. This repertoire shows about 14,000 clones, roughly 80% found once; its top ten account for 9.5% to 15%. The sample comprised PBMCs. The source is a human donor in good health.

The chain uses TRBV2 and TRBJ1-1, with 8 bases that match TRBD1. Trimming took 6 bases from V and 4 from J; bases not matched to a gene: 7. The CDR3 loop spans 14 amino acids. Per the germline V gene, CDR1 is SNHLY and CDR2 is FYNNEI. CDR3 sequence (DNA): TGTGCCAGCAGGCCCGGACAGGGAAGCACTGAAGCTTTCTTT. Translated: CASRPGQGSTEAFF.

The DNA for the CDR3 is TGTGCCAGCAGTCTGAGGCCCGAGACCCAGTACTTC. Its protein product is CASSLRPETQYF. V usage is TRBV5-8 and J usage is TRBJ2-5; no firm D call. The germline gives CDR1 SGHTS, CDR2 YDEGEE. The CDR3 runs to 12 residues. V was trimmed by 5 bases and J by 5 bases, leaving 10 bases between them.

The gene calls are TRBV5-4 and TRBJ2-3; TRBD2 matches 10 bases. V shed 0 bases, J shed 5 bases, and the junction held 6 bases outside the gene matches. CDR3 length: 16 residues. CDR1 and CDR2 from the germline V gene are SGHNT and YYREEE (reference sequence). Here the CDR3 reads CASSLALAGEIDTQYF. CDR3 coding DNA: TGTGCCAGCAGCTTGGCGCTAGCGGGAGAAATAGATACGCAGTATTTT.

The chain combines TRBV11-2 with TRBJ1-1; 7 bases agree with TRBD1. CDR3 length: 14 amino acids. Trimming at V came to 5 bases and at J to 3 bases, leaving 6 bases not matched to a gene. Looked up from germline, CDR1 is SGHAT and CDR2 is FQNNGV. CDR3 bases: TGTGCCAGCAGCGAACAGGGGTCTGACACTGAAGCTTTCTTT. Translation gives CASSEQGSDTEAFF.

This clone has a single count. The rearrangement links TRBV11-1 to TRBJ1-1; a weak D match, TRBD1 (6 bases). The germline gives CDR1 SGHAT, CDR2 FQDESV (reference sequence). The CDR3 extends over 15 amino acids. The germline V and J ends were trimmed by 5 bases and 4 bases, with 17 bases remaining between them. The CDR3 coding sequence is TGTGCCAGCAGCATAAGGAAGGGGGTAGGCACTGAAGCTTTCTTT. Encoded protein: CASSIRKGVGTEAFF.

V gene TRBV11-2 combines with J gene TRBJ2-7; D gene uncertain. Germline V gene data show CDR1 as SGHAT and CDR2 as FQNNGV. Deletions cut 4 bases from V and 0 bases from J, with 13 bases between. The CDR3 is 15 residues long. The CDR3 bases are TGTGCCAGCAGCTCTTTTTACGGGTCCTCCTACGAGCAGTACTTC. This sequence encodes CASSSFYGSSYEQYF.

The J gene is TRBJ2-7, the V gene TRBV5-1, with a weak D call TRBD2 (6 bases). The V and J ends lost 4 bases and 5 bases respectively, with 19 bases between them. Germline loops: CDR1 SGHRS, CDR2 YFSETQ. The CDR3 runs to 15 residues. CDR3 protein: CASSITGSSPDEQYF. In DNA, the CDR3 is TGCGCCAGCAGCATAACCGGGAGTTCGCCGGACGAGCAGTACTTC.

V gene TRBV6-1 combines with J gene TRBJ1-4; TRBD1 matches at 9 bases. The CDR3 is 15 amino acids. The germline V gene has CDR1 MNHNS and CDR2 SASEGT. The J segment lost 5 bases and the V segment lost 6 bases, leaving 7 bases of the junction unmatched. The CDR3 sequence: CASRAQGAGNEKLFF. The CDR3 DNA sequence: TGTGCCAGCAGGGCACAGGGGGCTGGGAATGAAAAACTGTTTTTT.

V and J are TRBV4-2 and TRBJ2-5, with D possibly TRBD1 on 5 matching bases. Germline V CDR1 and CDR2: LGHNA, YNFKEQ. This CDR3 spans 14 amino acids. V was pared by 1 base and J by 1 base, with 7 bases between. The CDR3 nucleotides are TGTGCCAGCAGCCAAGGACAGATCCAAGAGACCCAGTACTTC. It specifies CASSQGQIQETQYF.

This chain links TRBV15 with TRBJ2-7, with 10 bases matching TRBD1. The CDR3 has 16 residues. The ends lost 0 bases at V and 4 bases at J; junction bases unmatched: 6. Germline CDR1 and CDR2: LNHNV and YYDKDF (reference sequence). As DNA, the CDR3 is TGTGCCACCAGCAGAGATATAGGGACAGGGGCGTACGAGCAGTACTTC. Its translation is CATSRDIGTGAYEQYF.

This chain uses TRBV5-5 with TRBJ1-3; D might be TRBD1 (5 bases). The V gene lost 0 bases and the J gene lost 0 bases, with 10 bases spanning the gap. This CDR3 comprises 16 residues. In germline, CDR1 is SGHKS, CDR2 YYEKEE (reference sequence). The CDR3 nucleotides are TGTGCCAGCAGCTTGGTGAGGCAGGGCTCTGGAAACACCATATATTTT. This sequence encodes CASSLVRQGSGNTIYF.

This clone was counted once. The rearrangement joins TRBV28 to TRBJ2-1, with 7 bases that match TRBD2. The CDR3 length is 15 residues. Germline V gene sequence: CDR1 MDHEN, CDR2 SYDVKM. V shed 7 bases and J 5 bases; nucleotides not matched to a gene: 11. Here the CDR3 DNA reads TGTGCCAGCACCCGCGGGGCTAGCGGTAACAATGAGCAGTTCTTC. This translates into CASTRGASGNNEQFF. The variable domain in full, with the rest retrieved from reference TRBV28 and TRBJ2-1, is DVKVTQSSRYLVKRTGEKVFLECVQDMDHENMFWYRQDPGLGLRLIYFSYDVKMKEKGDIPEGYSVSREKKERFSLILESASTNQTSMYLCASTRGASGNNEQFFGPGTRLTVL.

This clone appeared a single time. V gene TRBV27 combines with J gene TRBJ2-7, with TRBD1 matching 9 bases. The germline V gene has CDR1 MNHEY and CDR2 SMNVEV (reference sequence). V lost 8 bases to trimming and J lost 2 bases; unmatched junction nucleotides: 7. The CDR3 contains 14 residues. CDR3 region: CASGPGTGPYEQYF. Written as DNA, the CDR3 is TGTGCCAGCGGCCCCGGGACAGGGCCCTACGAGCAGTACTTC.

The V and J genes are TRBV5-6 and TRBJ2-7; TRBD2 agrees at 13 bases. The trim removed 1 base at V and 3 bases at J, leaving 4 bases unmatched. The germline gives CDR1 SGHDT, CDR2 YYEEEE. The CDR3 spans 16 residues. CDR3 nucleotides: TGTGCCAGCAGCTTGCTCGGGACTAGCGGGAACTACGAGCAGTACTTC. This gives the protein CASSLLGTSGNYEQYF.

The rearrangement uses TRBV7-2 and TRBJ2-1, with D possibly matching TRBD2 (5 bases). The CDR3 extends over 16 amino acids. V was pared by 5 bases and J by 3 bases, with 17 bases between. CDR1 and CDR2 (germline): SGHTA, FQGNSA. The CDR3 DNA sequence: TGTGCCAGCAGCCCCTGGCCACTAGGTAGCTACAATGAGCAGTTCTTC. It yields the protein CASSPWPLGSYNEQFF.

CDR3 loop: CASSILAGGNYGYTF. For the CDR3, the DNA is TGTGCCAGTAGTATATTGGCGGGGGGCAACTATGGCTACACCTTC. The chain recombines TRBV19 with TRBJ1-2; TRBD1 is a possible D gene (6 bases). There are 15 residues in the CDR3. Germline CDR1 reads LNHDA; CDR2 reads SQIVND (reference sequence). Trimming removed 2 bases from V and 2 bases from J, with 12 bases in between.

The chain combines TRBV28 with TRBJ2-2; tentatively, D is TRBD2 (6 bases). Deletions cut 3 bases from V and 6 bases from J, with 17 bases between. CDR1 and CDR2 (germline): MDHEN, SYDVKM. CDR3 length: 16 amino acids. CDR3 sequence: CASSLDVREPPGELFF. The CDR3 coding sequence is TGTGCCAGCAGTTTGGACGTCCGGGAGCCCCCCGGGGAGCTGTTTTTT.

For this clone: Its ends do not fully match the called genes, so a read error is possible. Other DNA sequences from this sample encode an identical CDR3 as well. V usage is TRBV25-1 and J usage is TRBJ2-7, with 7 nucleotides matching TRBD2. The CDR3 contains 16 residues. CDR1 MGHDK and CDR2 SYGVNS come from the germline V gene. CDR3 amino acids: CASSDRGGGSAHEQYF. DNA for the CDR3: TGTGCCAGCAGTGACAGAGGTGGCGGGAGCGCCCACGAGCAATACTTC.